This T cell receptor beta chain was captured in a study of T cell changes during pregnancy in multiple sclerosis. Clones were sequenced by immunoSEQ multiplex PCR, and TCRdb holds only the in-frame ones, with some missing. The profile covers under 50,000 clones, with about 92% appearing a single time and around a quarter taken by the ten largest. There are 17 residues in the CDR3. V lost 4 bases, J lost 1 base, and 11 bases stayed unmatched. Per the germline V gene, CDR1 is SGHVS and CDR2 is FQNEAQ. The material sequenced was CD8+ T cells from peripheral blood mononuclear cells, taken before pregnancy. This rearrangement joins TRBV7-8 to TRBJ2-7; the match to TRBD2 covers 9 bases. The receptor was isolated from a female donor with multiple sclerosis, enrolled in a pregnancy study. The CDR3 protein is CASSSIAGVTSSYEQYF. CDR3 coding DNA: TGTGCCAGCAGCTCGATAGCGGGGGTTACCTCATCCTACGAGCAGTACTTC.